A single sample gave rise to the 30 T cell receptor beta chains below, sequenced in a study of cytomegalovirus exposure and HLA in healthy donors. Data came from immunoSEQ multiplex PCR; TCRdb stores just in-frame clones and leaves some out. The data contain over 250,000 clones, 86% of them singletons. The sample was PBMCs. Receptor source: a woman between 18 and 30 years old in good health and CMV-seronegative.

This clone is a singleton in its sample. V and J are TRBV28 and TRBJ2-3; D unresolved. The CDR3 spans 15 residues. V shed 7 bases and J shed 1 base, with 15 bases lying between them. CDR1 and CDR2 from the germline V gene are MDHEN and SYDVKM. The CDR3 region is CASIHHGAGTDTQYF. DNA for the CDR3: TGTGCCAGCATCCACCATGGAGCTGGCACAGATACGCAGTATTTT.

V gene TRBV5-6 combines with J gene TRBJ2-2; unclear D gene. This CDR3 has 15 amino acids. The V gene lost 2 bases and the J gene lost 3 bases, with 11 bases spanning the gap. CDR1 SGHDT and CDR2 YYEEEE come from the germline V gene. CDR3 DNA: TGTGCCAGCAGCTTTACACAGTTATACACCGGGGAGCTGTTTTTT. It encodes CASSFTQLYTGELFF.

The gene calls are TRBV2 and TRBJ2-1, with a weak D call TRBD1 (6 bases). V gave up 1 base and J gave up 8 bases, with 12 bases separating them. The CDR3 length is 14 residues. Germline-derived CDR1 and CDR2 are SNHLY and FYNNEI. The CDR3, as DNA: TGTGCCAGCAGTGAAGGGGGTGGGGGCGATGAGCAGTTCTTC. Translation gives CASSEGGGGDEQFF.

This chain joins TRBV19 and TRBJ2-3; TRBD2 is a possible D gene (5 bases). Germline V gene lookup returns CDR1 LNHDA and CDR2 SQIVND (reference sequence). Trimming took 6 bases from V and 4 from J, leaving 17 bases between them. This CDR3 comprises 15 residues. CDR3 bases: TGTGCCAGTAGCCGAATTTTGATGGGAGCAGATACGCAGTATTTT. It yields the protein CASSRILMGADTQYF.

This clone showed up just once. The chain combines TRBV30 with TRBJ2-5; D is unresolved. The V and J ends lost 4 bases and 2 bases respectively, with 8 bases between them. From germline, CDR1 is GTSNPN and CDR2 SVGIG (reference sequence). The CDR3 consists of 12 residues. The CDR3 DNA sequence: TGTGCCTGGACTGCGCATCAAGAGACCCAGTACTTC. It yields the protein CAWTAHQETQYF.

The CDR3 sequence: CASSSIRAGDTEAFF. DNA of the CDR3: TGTGCCAGTAGTTCGATAAGGGCCGGGGACACTGAAGCTTTCTTT. The chain recombines TRBV19 with TRBJ1-1; D gene uncertain. V lost 5 bases and J 3 bases, leaving 16 bases between the germline ends. The CDR3 totals 15 residues. CDR1 is LNHDA, CDR2 SQIVND, per germline (reference sequence).

The J gene is TRBJ2-7, the V gene TRBV28; tentative D call: TRBD1 (5 bases). Between the trimmed V and J ends, which lost 2 bases and 0 bases, there was a span of 11 bases. Looked up from germline, CDR1 is MDHEN and CDR2 is SYDVKM. The CDR3 spans 15 residues. The CDR3 region is CASSLAAGNSYEQYF. CDR3 in DNA: TGTGCCAGCAGTTTAGCGGCAGGGAACTCCTACGAGCAGTACTTC.

This clone was seen more than once but under ten times. V gene TRBV6-5 combines with J gene TRBJ2-7; 9 positions agree with TRBD1. CDR3 length equals 14 residues. Germline-derived CDR1 and CDR2 are MNHEY and SVGAGI. V dropped 0 bases and J dropped 6; count of bases not matched to a gene: 3. The CDR3 region is CASSYSLTGGEQYF. The CDR3 nucleotides are TGTGCCAGCAGTTACTCCCTGACAGGGGGCGAGCAGTACTTC.

The J gene is TRBJ2-1, the V gene TRBV25-1; D is undetermined. CDR1 and CDR2 (germline): MGHDK, SYGVNS. Trimming took off 6 bases at V and 3 bases at J, with 6 bases between the two ends. The CDR3 covers 12 residues. CDR3 nucleotides: TGTGCCAGCAGAGAGGACTACAATGAGCAGTTCTTC. It is translated as CASREDYNEQFF.

The gene calls are TRBV29-1 and TRBJ2-2, with TRBD2 matching over 10 bases. V lost 4 bases and J lost 3; bases outside the gene matches: 14. The length of the CDR3 is 18 residues. Germline-derived CDR1 and CDR2 are SQVTM and ANQGSEA. CDR3 nucleotides: TGCAGCGTTGGCGGACTAGCGGAGCTGGGGGGGGACACCGGGGAGCTGTTTTTT. This sequence encodes CSVGGLAELGGDTGELFF.

The V call is TRBV5-1, the J call TRBJ1-4; 10 bases align to TRBD1. CDR3 length equals 19 residues. CDR1 is SGHRS and CDR2 is YFSETQ in the germline V gene. Trimming took 1 base from V and 1 from J; bases not matched to a gene: 10. Here the CDR3 DNA reads TGCGCCAGCAGCTTGAGGGGACAGGGGACAGCTCGAACTAATGAAAAACTGTTTTTT. Residues: CASSLRGQGTARTNEKLFF. Combining the CDR3 with reference TRBV5-1 and TRBJ1-4 gives the whole variable domain KAGVTQTPRYLIKTRGQQVTLSCSPISGHRSVSWYQQTPGQGLQFLFEYFSETQRNKGNFPGRFSGRQFSNSRSEMNVSTLELGDSALYLCASSLRGQGTARTNEKLFFGSGTQLSVL.

The rearrangement uses TRBV13 and TRBJ1-3; D not certain. Trimming took 3 bases from V and 0 from J, leaving 12 bases between them. CDR1 PRHDT and CDR2 FYEKMQ come from the germline V gene (reference sequence). The CDR3 runs to 16 residues. The CDR3 region is CASSLGRGSSGNTIYF. The DNA for the CDR3 is TGTGCCAGCAGCTTGGGTCGGGGAAGCTCTGGAAACACCATATATTTT.

The chain carries TRBV29-1 and TRBJ2-5; D remains ambiguous. Deletions cut 2 bases from V and 5 bases from J, with 3 bases between. The V gene's germline CDR1 is SQVTM and CDR2 ANQGSEA. This CDR3 region has 10 residues. CDR3 sequence: CSVEPETQYF. Written as DNA, the CDR3 is TGCAGCGTTGAACCGGAGACCCAGTACTTC. Full variable domain (outside the CDR3, taken from reference TRBV29-1 and TRBJ2-5): SAVISQKPSRDICQRGTSLTIQCQVDSQVTMMFWYRQQPGQSLTLIATANQGSEATYESGFVIDKFPISRPNLTFSTLTVSNMSPEDSSIYLCSVEPETQYFGPGTRLLVL.

The chain couples TRBV6-1 to TRBJ2-4, with TRBD1 as a possible D gene (5 bases). Trimming stripped 7 bases from V and 1 base from J, with 14 bases between. Germline CDR1 reads MNHNS; CDR2 reads SASEGT. The length of the CDR3 is 15 residues. CDR3 sequence: CASTLGRAAKNIQYF. The CDR3 bases are TGTGCCAGCACCTTGGGCAGGGCGGCCAAAAACATTCAGTACTTC.

J is TRBJ1-1 and V is TRBV5-6; 9 bases fit TRBD1. This CDR3 spans 16 amino acids. V shed 4 bases and J 5 bases; nucleotides not matched to a gene: 12. The germline CDR1 and CDR2 sequences are SGHDT and YYEEEE. This CDR3 is CASSLSWDRDETEAFF. CDR3 DNA: TGTGCCAGCAGCCTCTCGTGGGACAGGGATGAAACTGAAGCTTTCTTT.

This clone is a singleton in its sample. The rearrangement links TRBV19 to TRBJ1-1; TRBD1 aligns across 7 bases. There are 14 residues in the CDR3. Germline V gives CDR1 LNHDA, CDR2 SQIVND (reference sequence). The V segment lost 4 bases and the J segment 5 bases; nucleotides outside the gene matches: 7. In DNA, the CDR3 is TGTGCCAGTAGTAATACAGGGGTATTGACTGAAGCTTTCTTT. Translating it yields CASSNTGVLTEAFF.

This clone showed up just a few times. The rearrangement uses TRBV27 and TRBJ1-5; D remains unclear. The CDR3 runs to 13 residues. Germline-derived CDR1 and CDR2 are MNHEY and SMNVEV (reference sequence). Trimming took off 3 bases at V and 3 bases at J, with 6 bases between the two ends. CDR3 amino acids: CASSLSINQPQHF. The CDR3 DNA is TGTGCCAGCAGTTTGTCCATCAATCAGCCCCAGCATTTT.

The CDR3, as DNA: TGTGCCAGCAGCTTGGAGGCAGCCGTATTGGGGTATGGCTACACCTTC. Amino acid sequence: CASSLEAAVLGYGYTF. The chain employs TRBV7-9 and TRBJ1-2; D gene unclear. CDR1 is SEHNR and CDR2 is FQNEAQ in the germline V gene (reference sequence). There are 16 residues in the CDR3. The germline V and J ends were trimmed by 3 bases and 5 bases, with 19 bases remaining between them.

The rearrangement joins TRBV7-8 to TRBJ1-5; 7 positions match TRBD1. The CDR3 has 16 residues. The V gene end was trimmed by 5 bases and the J gene end by 5 bases; junction bases not matched to a gene: 12. CDR1 is SGHVS and CDR2 is FQNEAQ in the germline V gene. The CDR3 loop is CASSTRRDRVDQPQHF. As DNA, the CDR3 is TGTGCCAGCAGCACGCGGAGAGACAGGGTGGATCAGCCCCAGCATTTT.

The gene calls are TRBV6-1 and TRBJ1-1; D remains unclear. Trimming left V 6 bases short and J 0 bases short, with 8 bases between. Germline loops: CDR1 MNHNS, CDR2 SASEGT. The CDR3 spans 13 residues. The CDR3 nucleotides read TGTGCCAGCAGGGTACAAGTGAACACTGAAGCTTTCTTT. Its protein is CASRVQVNTEAFF.

V and J are TRBV27 and TRBJ2-1; 10 positions match TRBD2. The junction had 6 bases not matched to a gene; V was cut back by 1 base and J by 6 bases. Germline V gene data show CDR1 as MNHEY and CDR2 as SMNVEV (reference sequence). The CDR3 has 16 amino acids. CDR3 in DNA: TGTGCCAGCAGTTTATGGTCAGTAGCGGGGGGCAATGAGCAGTTCTTC. Its protein is CASSLWSVAGGNEQFF.

V usage is TRBV28 and J usage is TRBJ2-7; D is ambiguous. Germline V gene data show CDR1 as MDHEN and CDR2 as SYDVKM. CDR3 length: 11 residues. The V gene lost 8 bases and the J gene lost 4 bases, with 9 bases spanning the gap. The chain's CDR3 is CASLVGYEQYF. The CDR3 DNA follows: TGTGCCAGCTTAGTCGGTTACGAGCAGTACTTC. The complete variable domain, with remaining parts taken from reference TRBV28 and TRBJ2-7, reads DVKVTQSSRYLVKRTGEKVFLECVQDMDHENMFWYRQDPGLGLRLIYFSYDVKMKEKGDIPEGYSVSREKKERFSLILESASTNQTSMYLCASLVGYEQYFGPGTRLTVT.

The chain combines TRBV19 with TRBJ2-7; 10 nucleotides align to TRBD2. Germline V CDR1 and CDR2: LNHDA, SQIVND (reference sequence). This CDR3 has 16 residues. V lost 3 bases, J lost 3 bases, and 8 bases stayed unmatched. The CDR3 coding sequence is TGTGCCAGTAGTATTGGCGTAGCGGGGGGAGTCTACGAGCAGTACTTC. Protein product: CASSIGVAGGVYEQYF.

The J gene is TRBJ2-7, the V gene TRBV27; 9 bases line up with TRBD1. The V gene's germline CDR1 is MNHEY and CDR2 SMNVEV (reference sequence). Unmatched junction bases numbered 20, after V lost 5 bases and J lost 3 bases. The CDR3 length is 19 residues. In nucleotides, the CDR3 is TGTGCCAGCAGTACTCAGAAATTAACGGGACAGGGCATAAACTACGAGCAGTACTTC. The encoded protein is CASSTQKLTGQGINYEQYF.

The chain recombines TRBV30 with TRBJ1-1; D perhaps matches TRBD1 (5 bases). With 5 bases removed from V and 1 base from J, the gap between germline ends came to 26 bases. Germline-derived CDR1 and CDR2 are GTSNPN and SVGIG (reference sequence). This CDR3 comprises 18 residues. CDR3 DNA: TGTGCCTGGGGTTCAGGGTTTTTGATCATAGGCTGGAACACTGAAGCTTTCTTT. Amino acid sequence: CAWGSGFLIIGWNTEAFF.

The chain employs TRBV7-9 and TRBJ1-6; the D gene is possibly TRBD1 (5 bases). V was cut by 5 bases and J by 11 bases, with 10 bases left in between. CDR3 length: 12 amino acids. Germline assignment: CDR1 SEHNR and CDR2 FQNEAQ (reference sequence). The CDR3 loop is CASSPGQTPLHF. The CDR3 nucleotides read TGTGCCAGCAGCCCAGGACAAACACCCCTCCACTTT.

The chain has TRBV5-6 and TRBJ1-4; TRBD1 aligns across 8 bases. Germline assignment: CDR1 SGHDT and CDR2 YYEEEE. The CDR3 covers 15 residues. V lost 5 bases and J lost 7; bases outside the gene matches: 10. CDR3 loop: CASSYQTGVFEKLFF. CDR3 DNA sequence: TGTGCCAGCAGTTACCAGACAGGGGTCTTTGAAAAACTGTTTTTT.

This clone was recorded only once. The chain joins TRBV4-1 to TRBJ2-7, with 11 bases that match TRBD2. Germline V CDR1 and CDR2: MGHRA, YSYEKL. With 6 bases clipped from V and 0 bases from J, the junction kept 4 bases outside the gene matches. This CDR3 spans 15 amino acids. DNA for the CDR3: TGCGCCAGCAGTCTTAGCGGGGGGGCCTCCTACGAGCAGTACTTC. Encoded protein: CASSLSGGASYEQYF.

The CDR3 sequence is CASSLGASGSTVREQYF. DNA for the CDR3: TGTGCCAGCAGCTTGGGCGCTAGCGGGAGTACCGTTCGGGAGCAGTACTTC. This chain joins TRBV5-4 and TRBJ2-7; TRBD2 matches at 10 bases. CDR1 is SGHNT, CDR2 YYREEE, per germline (reference sequence). The CDR3 loop spans 17 amino acids. V was clipped by 0 bases and J by 7 bases; unmatched bases: 13.

In regard to this clone: The junction and the germline gene differ at one end; a read error may be behind it. The V gene is TRBV7-7, the J gene TRBJ2-2; 8 nucleotides match TRBD1. The CDR3 covers 15 residues. Germline V gene sequence: CDR1 SSHAT, CDR2 FNYEAQ (reference sequence). CDR3 amino acids: CASSSGQANTGELFF. As DNA, the CDR3 is TGTGCTAGCAGCTCGGGACAGGCGAACACCGGGGAGCTGTTTTTT. The full variable domain, rest sourced from reference TRBV7-7 and TRBJ2-2, is GAGVSQSPRYKVTKRGQDVTLRCDPISSHATLYWYQQALGQGPEFLTYFNYEAQPDKSGLPSDRFSAERPEGSISTLTIQRTEQRDSAMYRCASSSGQANTGELFFGEGSRLTVL.